This record concerns one TCR beta chain sequence. In the authors' methods: Estimation of nucleated cell counts was performed using reference gene primer amplification. The repertoire was sequenced with immunoSEQ multiplex PCR; TCRdb's copy has only in-frame clones and lacks some. V and J calls plus clone size are reproduced from that table; the DNA served to infer D and trimming. Of 68,000 or so clones in the sample, roughly 86% are singletons; the top ten hold 4.1%. The data were taken from a study of blood T cell repertoires in COVID-19. Overall study: Acute-phase and convalescent COVID-19 samples originated in the United States, Italy and Spain. PBMCs, B-cell-depleted T cells, or T cells provided the cDNA or gDNA that made up the material.

The CDR3 runs 15 residues. V was pared by 0 bases and J by 5 bases, with 5 bases of the junction left unmatched. Germline CDR1 is SGHRS and CDR2 is YFSETQ. The sequenced sample consisted of peripheral blood. The sequence was collected from a man aged 50 or older with acute or convalescent COVID-19. The rearrangement uses TRBV5-1 and TRBJ2-5; TRBD2 agrees at 9 bases. The CDR3 DNA sequence: TGCGCCAGCAGCTTGGGTAGCGGGAGCGGGGAGACCCAGTACTTC. Encoded protein: CASSLGSGSGETQYF.